This entry concerns a single TCR beta chain. Its target is unknown. The data derive from a study of Ad26.COV2.S vaccination and SARS-CoV-2 variants. Whole-study context: Once or twice, 56 days apart, Ad26.COV2.S was delivered intramuscularly. Points from the study as a whole: Vaccinees showed greater spike-specific TCR breadth than placebo recipients. Considerable breadth of spike-specific CD8+ and CD4+ T cell responses has reportedly been documented following vaccination. Researchers cautioned that TCR breadth and depth analyses may have underestimated total T cell responses.

TCRdb's table, derived via immunoSEQ multiplex PCR, lists solely in-frame clones and lacks some. The sample has 250,000 to 300,000 clones, about 90% seen once. Noted treatment: about 20 received Ad26.COV2.S at low or high dose, single or two shots; about 5 received placebo; per-sample allocation not given. Day 63 following the first vaccine or placebo injection was when the samples were taken. With V trimmed by 1 base and J by 3 bases, 8 bases remained unmatched. This CDR3 is built from 16 residues. Germline V lookup: CDR1 SGHAT, CDR2 FQNNGV. The chain uses TRBV11-2 and TRBJ2-7; 8 nucleotides agree with TRBD2. Sequences were derived from peripheral blood, sampled in a trial of Ad26.COV2.S vaccine versus placebo. The receptor comes from a person aged 18-60 years who received the Ad26.COV2.S COVID-19 vaccine or a placebo. CDR3 DNA sequence: TGTGCCAGCAGCTTAGCCCCCGGGACTAGGTTCTACGAGCAGTACTTC. This gives the protein CASSLAPGTRFYEQYF.